This T cell receptor beta chain comes out of a study of Ad26.COV2.S vaccination and SARS-CoV-2 variants. Findings of the study overall: The breadth of spike-specific CD8+ and CD4+ T cell responses after vaccination was reportedly substantial.

The treatment denotes: around 19 received Ad26.COV2.S at low or high dose, single or two shots; about 5 received placebo; per-sample allocation not given. Specimens were obtained on day 63 following the first vaccine or placebo injection. Donor was an adult aged 18-55 years in Boston. Assay used: immunoSEQ multiplex PCR; TCRdb lists only in-frame clones, some missing. The table shows about 480,000 clones, with around nine tenths occurring only once. A word on this clone: No antigen is known for it. One end of the junction fails to match germline, which may point to a read error.

CDR1 and CDR2 (germline): SGHTA, FQGNSA. CDR3 length: 14 amino acids. V and J are TRBV7-2 and TRBJ1-2; D is undetermined. The material sequenced was peripheral blood, taken in a trial of Ad26.COV2.S vaccine versus placebo. This TCR was recovered from a person aged 18-65 years who received the Ad26.COV2.S COVID-19 vaccine or a placebo. The CDR3 sequence is CASTPLPPNSGYTF. In DNA form, the CDR3 reads TGTGCCAGCACCCCTCTTCCCCCCAACTCTGGCTACACCTTC.